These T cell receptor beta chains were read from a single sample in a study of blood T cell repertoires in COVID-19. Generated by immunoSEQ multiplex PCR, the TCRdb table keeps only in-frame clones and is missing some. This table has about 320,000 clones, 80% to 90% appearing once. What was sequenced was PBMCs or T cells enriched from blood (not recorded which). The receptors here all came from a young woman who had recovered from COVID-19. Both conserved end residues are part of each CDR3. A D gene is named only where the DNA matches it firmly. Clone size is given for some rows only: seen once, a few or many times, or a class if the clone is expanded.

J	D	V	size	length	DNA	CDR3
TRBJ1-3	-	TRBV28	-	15	TGTGCCAGCAGTCCCGGAGGGGTGACTGGAAACACCATATATTTT	CASSPGGVTGNTIYF
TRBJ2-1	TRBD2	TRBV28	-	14	TGTGCCAGCGCTACTAGCGGGGTGTACAATGAGCAGTTCTTC	CASATSGVYNEQFF
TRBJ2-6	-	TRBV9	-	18	TGTGCCAGCAGCGTAGACAGAACAAGGGGCTCTGGGGCCAACGTCCTGACTTTC	CASSVDRTRGSGANVLTF
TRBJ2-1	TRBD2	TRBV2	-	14	TGTGCCAGCCTATGGACTAGCGGGGATCATGAGCAGTTCTTC	CASLWTSGDHEQFF
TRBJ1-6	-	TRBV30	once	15	TGTGCCTGGACCATCCGGAGCTCCTATAATTCACCCCTCCACTTT	CAWTIRSSYNSPLHF
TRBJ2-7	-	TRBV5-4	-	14	TGTGCCAGCAGCTCCGACGGGGAACCTGGAGGGCAGTACTTC	CASSSDGEPGGQYF
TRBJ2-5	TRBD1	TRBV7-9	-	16	TGTGCCAGCAGCTTGTGGACAGGGGGCGTCGGAGAGACCCAGTACTTC	CASSLWTGGVGETQYF
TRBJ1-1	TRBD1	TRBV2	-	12	TGTGCCAGCACCCCACAGGGGGCTGAAGCTTTCTTT	CASTPQGAEAFF
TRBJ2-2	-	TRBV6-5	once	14	TGTGCCAGCAGCTATGGCGGGGACACCGGGGAGCTGTTTTTT	CASSYGGDTGELFF
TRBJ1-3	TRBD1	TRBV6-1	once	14	TGTGCCAGCAGTGAAGGGTCAGGGGGGTACACCATATATTTT	CASSEGSGGYTIYF
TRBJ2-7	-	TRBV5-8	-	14	TGTGCCAGCAGCCCGGGGGTGACCATCTACGAGCAGTACTTC	CASSPGVTIYEQYF
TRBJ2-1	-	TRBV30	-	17	TGTGCCTGGAGTGTTAGGGTCGGGAGAGGTGACTACAATGAGCAGTTCTTC	CAWSVRVGRGDYNEQFF
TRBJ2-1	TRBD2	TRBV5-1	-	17	TGCGCCAGCAGCTTGGCCACGGGCGGGGGCTCCTACAATGAGCAGTTCTTC	CASSLATGGGSYNEQFF
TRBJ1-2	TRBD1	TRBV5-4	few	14	TGTGCCAGCAGCTTGTCGGGACAGAACTATGGCTACACCTTC	CASSLSGQNYGYTF